This T cell receptor beta chain was found in a study of blood T cell repertoires in COVID-19. Profiled with immunoSEQ multiplex PCR; TCRdb holds only in-frame clones, not every one. Of around 60,000 clones detected, around 90% appear once; the ten largest clones hold roughly 4%. This CDR3 contains 13 residues. The V gene lost 6 bases and the J gene lost 1 base, with 9 bases spanning the gap. The clonotype originates from a man aged 50 to 59 with active COVID-19. The sequenced sample consisted of peripheral blood. The chain combines TRBV12-3 or TRBV12-4 with TRBJ1-1; D ambiguous. The CDR3 DNA reads as TGTGCCAGCAGGTCTAAATGGAACACTGAAGCTTTCTTT. It specifies CASRSKWNTEAFF.